This is a list of T cell receptor beta chains from one sample in a study of response to subunit inactivated influenza vaccine. TCRdb re-analysed the RT-PCR reads in MiXCR, keeping a single row per CDR3 protein. The data hold roughly 500,000 distinct CDR3 sequences, with approximately 16% observed a single time. The specimen was CD4+ T cells sorted from PBMCs, collected less than 30 months after vaccination. Receptors were obtained from a man aged 45 to 70 who received an inactivated influenza vaccine. CDR3s include the opening cysteine and the closing phenylalanine or tryptophan.

V,CDR3
TRBV28,CASSTGTSSRHEQFF
TRBV7-2,CASSLGTEYTEAFF
TRBV20-1,CSAISNPVTDTQYF
TRBV12-3/TRBV12-4,CASSLGAGGAGNSPLHF
TRBV6-5,CASSNRDKTYSNQPQHF
TRBV12-3/TRBV12-4,CASSQRLAGGINEQFF
TRBV7-8,CASSQLPAGEKLFF
TRBV28,CASGVLTGAKNIQYF
TRBV12-3/TRBV12-4,CASSSTAGIGYTF
TRBV20-1,CSASSGRFDEKLFF
TRBV12-3/TRBV12-4,CASSLVSGGETQYF
TRBV5-1,CASSLVGADNEKLFF
TRBV14,CASSPALGHRWTQYF
TRBV6-2/TRBV6-3,CASSYLGREQYF
TRBV24-1,CATSDSTTRQHF
TRBV5-1,CASSLGRQGSPLHF
TRBV6-2/TRBV6-3,CASSLLARSYEQYF
TRBV12-3/TRBV12-4,CASSSQTLYTEAFF
TRBV10-3,CAISGTGGNSPLHF
TRBV2,CASTQGVMETQYF
TRBV5-4,CASSPRRENYGYTF
TRBV3-1,CASSPSGSQKETQYF
TRBV20-1,CSARPSRDRGVHF
TRBV10-3,CAISDVADTQYF
TRBV20-1,CSAYNVRQGADTQYF
TRBV6-5,CASSYEETQYF
TRBV15,CATSRDPGVYNEQFF
TRBV5-1,CASSGTHSSYNEQFF
TRBV7-2,CASRVGLAGVGELFF
TRBV2,CASSLKRTAITDTQYF
TRBV7-2,CASSQNQGGYNSPLHF
TRBV20-1,CSARAGTLSEQYF
TRBV20-1,CSATTGGTYTQYF
TRBV3-1,CASSQVGVVSGAETQYF
TRBV5-1,CASSGANANTGELFF
TRBV19,CASSIWGRGAETQYF
TRBV28,CASNSPWTGESYEQYF
TRBV5-1,CASSEGQKETQYF
TRBV20-1,CSALKGAGGPDTQYF
TRBV5-1,CASSLIGVGPADEQFF
TRBV5-6,CASSYGDRFTGELFF
TRBV27,CASSSGRGGDEQFF
TRBV20-1,CSAPLAGAGAPYEQYF
TRBV25-1,CASRPSGGGTEAFF
TRBV20-1,CSVEGLAGMADTQYF
TRBV5-6,CASSLTTGDTEAFF
TRBV30,CARQGSNYGYTF